This is a list of T cell receptor beta chains from one sample in a study of blood T cells in healthy people across ages. Each CDR3 protein is one row after TCRdb ran MiXCR on the 5' RACE reads. Seen here are 1.5 million to 2 million distinct CDR3 sequences, roughly two fifths observed once, and the top ten hold 23%. Sequencing was carried out using blood. Every receptor here comes from a human donor in good health. The CDR3 runs from the conserved cysteine through the conserved F or W. A D gene is named only where the DNA matches it firmly. Rows give clone size only sometimes, using once, few, many, or a class for an expanded clone.

V	D	size	J	DNA	CDR3
TRBV9	.	.	TRBJ2-3	TGTGCCAGCAGCGTAGAGTGGGGGCGCCTAGAGACGCAGTATTTT	CASSVEWGRLETQYF
TRBV7-9	.	.	TRBJ2-1	TGTGCCAGCAGCTTATACTCTGCAGTTGAGCAGTTCTTC	CASSLYSAVEQFF
TRBV12-3/TRBV12-4	TRBD1	few	TRBJ1-5	TGTGCCAGCAGTCCGGGACAGGGAGATAATCAGCCCCAGCATTTT	CASSPGQGDNQPQHF
TRBV5-1	.	.	TRBJ1-2	TGCGCCAGCAGCTTGGTATGGGACCAAAAAACCATTAACTATGGCTACACCTTC	CASSLVWDQKTINYGYTF
TRBV20-1	.	once	TRBJ2-7	TGCAGTGCCACGCAGGGTGCAGACTACGAGCAGTACTTC	CSATQGADYEQYF
TRBV27	.	.	TRBJ2-7	TGTGCCAGCAGTTTTTACCAGAGCGGCGACGAGCAGTACTTC	CASSFYQSGDEQYF
TRBV29-1	.	many	TRBJ2-7	TGCAGCGCGATCCGGGGTACCTACGAGCAGTACTTC	CSAIRGTYEQYF
TRBV5-1	.	.	TRBJ2-7	TGCGCCAGCAGCCTTGGGGACGGAGCCTACGAGCAGTACTTC	CASSLGDGAYEQYF
TRBV4-3	.	.	TRBJ1-5	TGCGCCAGCAGCCAAGATCGTCATGATAGCAATCAGCCCCAGCATTTT	CASSQDRHDSNQPQHF
TRBV4-3	.	few	TRBJ1-2	TGCGCCAGCAGCCAAGAGTCAGGACATCTAGCCGGTGGCTACACCTTC	CASSQESGHLAGGYTF
TRBV20-1	.	few	TRBJ2-5	TGCAGCGCCCATGGGGGTGAGACCCAGTACTTC	CSAHGGETQYF
TRBV7-9	.	.	TRBJ2-7	TGTGCCAGCAGCTTAGGGGCTAGCGCATCGACCTACGAGCAGTACTTC	CASSLGASASTYEQYF
TRBV6-6	TRBD1	.	TRBJ1-1	TGTGCCAGCAGTAAATCCACCGGGACAGTCACGAACACTGAAGCTTTCTTT	CASSKSTGTVTNTEAFF
TRBV11-1	.	.	TRBJ2-1	TGTGCCAGCAGCCCGGACGGTTACTACAATGAGCAGTTCTTC	CASSPDGYYNEQFF
TRBV15	TRBD2	.	TRBJ2-1	TGTGCCACCAGCACCTTTCGGGCTAGCGGAACCTACAATGAGCAGTTCTTC	CATSTFRASGTYNEQFF
TRBV10-3	TRBD2	.	TRBJ2-1	TGTGCCACCAGAACTAGCGGGGTTTCCTACAATGAGCAGTTCTTC	CATRTSGVSYNEQFF
TRBV6-6	TRBD2	.	TRBJ2-7	TGTGCCAGCAGTTACGCAGCGGGAGAAAGGGACGAGCAGTACTTC	CASSYAAGERDEQYF